Described below is a single T cell receptor (beta chain) sequence and its context. This sample is drawn from a study of blood T cell repertoires in COVID-19. Method: immunoSEQ multiplex PCR; TCRdb's copy keeps in-frame clones and lacks some. The sample lists 210,000 or so clones; roughly nine tenths were seen once. The CDR3 totals 14 residues. The J segment lost 6 bases and the V segment lost 3 bases, leaving 7 bases of the junction unmatched. Germline assignment: CDR1 SGHNT and CDR2 YYREEE (reference sequence). V and J are TRBV5-4 and TRBJ2-7; 9 bases line up with TRBD1. The TCR sequence derives from a man aged 35 to 55 with acute or convalescent COVID-19. What was sequenced was peripheral blood. The CDR3 region is CASSWDREGLEQYF. The CDR3 DNA is TGTGCCAGCAGCTGGGACAGGGAAGGTCTCGAGCAGTACTTC.